The entry below describes one T cell receptor beta chain. What it binds is unknown. Reverse transcription used about 0.45 to 1 ug RNA and random hexamers. The authors amplified TCR beta CDR3 across 54 Vbeta and 13 Jbeta using immunoSEQ multiplex PCR. TCRdb re-analysed the immunoSEQ multiplex PCR reads in MiXCR, keeping a single row per CDR3 protein. Here the sample spans roughly 110,000 distinct CDR3 sequences, roughly 94% being singletons. This entry is derived from a study of CD8 T cells in Susac syndrome. Study background: The Susac syndrome patients that were sequenced included about six with active disease and fewer than 10 in remission.

The study, taken as a whole, reports: As acknowledged by the study, its TCR sequencing and HLA analysis included a relatively small number of individuals.

Sequencing of TCR beta was carried out in blood CD8+ and CD4+ T cells. Germline assignment: CDR1 MGHRA and CDR2 YSYEKL. The V and J ends lost 1 base and 4 bases respectively, with 13 bases between them. This CDR3 has 15 residues. This sequence originates from a human donor with Susac syndrome. This chain uses TRBV4-1 with TRBJ2-5, with TRBD1 as a possible D gene (6 bases). The sequenced sample was CD8+ T cells from PBMCs. CDR3 nucleotides: TGCGCCAGCAGCCAAGGGCCGACAGGCGCAGAGACCCAGTACTTC. Protein sequence: CASSQGPTGAETQYF.